The 7 T cell receptor beta chains presented below share a single source sample, sequenced in a study of regulatory T cells in long-lasting Graves disease. Researchers made TCR beta libraries by using iRepertoire HTBI primers and running Arm-PCR on CDR3 regions. TCRdb redid the calling of the multiplex PCR reads with MiXCR, one entry per CDR3 protein. The sample records fewer than 500,000 distinct CDR3 sequences, around 15% being singletons. Time point in this sample: newly diagnosed GD, antithyroid drugs for less than 3 months. PBMC RNA was the source of the TCR library. The same data also went into a second study, on T cells in Graves' hyperthyroidism and ophthalmopathy.

Sequences were derived from peripheral blood mononuclear cells (PBMCs), sampled at new diagnosis, from a patient treated with antithyroid drugs. Receptors originate from a man in his forties with Graves disease.

The sample holds many counts of this clonotype. The chain links TRBV19 to TRBJ2-3; 10 bases line up with TRBD2. CDR1 is LNHDA and CDR2 is SQIVND in the germline V gene (reference sequence). The CDR3 is 14 residues long. After removal of 6 bases from V and 0 bases from J, the junction contained 0 bases not matched to a gene. Here the CDR3 DNA reads TGTGCCAGTAGGACTAGCGGGAGCACAGATACGCAGTATTTT. This codes for CASRTSGSTDTQYF.

The chain uses TRBV6-2 or TRBV6-3 and TRBJ2-5; 7 nucleotides align to TRBD1. Germline V gene data show CDR1 as MNHEY and CDR2 as SVGEGT. CDR3 length: 14 residues. J gave up 2 bases and V 5 bases, and 5 bases lay outside the gene matches. CDR3 in amino acids: CASSGTAWQETQYF. CDR3 nucleotide sequence: TGTGCCAGCAGTGGGACAGCGTGGCAAGAGACCCAGTACTTC.

This clonotype was seen many times. This chain links TRBV24-1 with TRBJ1-1, with D hard to call. V was pared by 7 bases and J by 1 base, with 9 bases between. Germline-derived CDR1 and CDR2 are KGHDR and SFDVKD. This CDR3 has 13 amino acids. This CDR3 reads CATRGMTNTEAFF. The CDR3 coding sequence is TGTGCCACCAGGGGGATGACGAACACTGAAGCTTTCTTT.

This clonotype occurred many times. V usage is TRBV7-9 and J usage is TRBJ2-7; 8 bases are a match to TRBD2. Germline V gene lookup returns CDR1 SEHNR and CDR2 FQNEAQ (reference sequence). This CDR3 is 15 amino acids long. J gave up 5 bases and V 5 bases, and 11 bases lay outside the gene matches. CDR3 protein: CASSALSGSLHEQYF. CDR3 DNA: TGTGCCAGCAGCGCCCTGAGCGGGAGTCTCCACGAGCAGTACTTC.

This clonotype was seen ten or more times. The V call is TRBV12-3 or TRBV12-4, the J call TRBJ2-1, with a tentative D call TRBD2 (5 bases). This CDR3 is 12 amino acids long. With 6 bases removed from V and 10 bases from J, the gap between germline ends came to 13 bases. CDR3: CASRTGVWEQFF. The CDR3 bases are TGTGCCAGCAGAACCGGGGTCTGGGAGCAGTTCTTC.

There are many counts of this clonotype. The V call is TRBV11-2, the J call TRBJ1-2; D not certain. Germline V gene sequence: CDR1 SGHAT, CDR2 FQNNGV. This CDR3 has 15 amino acids. Trimming removed 0 bases from V and 0 bases from J, with 8 bases in between. The CDR3 loop reads CASSLEGSTNYGYTF. The CDR3 DNA sequence: TGTGCCAGCAGCTTAGAGGGCAGTACTAACTATGGCTACACCTTC.

There are many counts of this clonotype. The V call is TRBV3-1, the J call TRBJ2-7, with D perhaps being TRBD1 or TRBD2 (6 bases each). The CDR3 consists of 14 residues. V lost 4 bases and J 6 bases, leaving 16 bases between the germline ends. The germline V gene has CDR1 LGHDT and CDR2 YNNKEL (reference sequence). The DNA of the CDR3 is TGTGCCAGCAGCCCGTGGGTAGGGGGAGGCGAGCAGTACTTC. Protein: CASSPWVGGGEQYF.